The sample holds many counts of the clone carrying this T cell receptor beta chain. Its antigen is as yet unknown. The data were obtained in a study of Graves' ophthalmopathy and Graves' hyperthyroidism. The wider study: At the time of initial diagnosis and before any treatment, peripheral blood was collected.

RNA transcripts provided the template for amplifying TCR beta CDR3 regions. Second-round multiplex PCR followed a first-round RT-PCR using HTBI primers. TCRdb passed the multiplex PCR reads through MiXCR, listing each CDR3 protein once. This sample has about 660,000 distinct CDR3 sequences, with roughly 39% found just once. Patients were diagnosed from clinical symptoms, serum thyroxine, TRAb, thyroid ultrasound and orbital computed tomography. Study outcomes and limitations: A majority of expanded thyroid clonotypes exceeding 0.001 frequency were likewise present in blood.

Specimen: peripheral blood. The sequence was collected from an adult man with Graves' ophthalmopathy.

The CDR3, as DNA: TGTGCCAGCAGCTTAAAATCCTATGGCTACACCTTC. Translation gives CASSLKSYGYTF. The chain carries TRBV11-3 and TRBJ1-2; D gene uncertain. Germline V gives CDR1 SGHNT, CDR2 YENEEA. The CDR3 is 12 amino acids. Trimming stripped 2 bases from V and 4 bases from J, with 5 bases between.